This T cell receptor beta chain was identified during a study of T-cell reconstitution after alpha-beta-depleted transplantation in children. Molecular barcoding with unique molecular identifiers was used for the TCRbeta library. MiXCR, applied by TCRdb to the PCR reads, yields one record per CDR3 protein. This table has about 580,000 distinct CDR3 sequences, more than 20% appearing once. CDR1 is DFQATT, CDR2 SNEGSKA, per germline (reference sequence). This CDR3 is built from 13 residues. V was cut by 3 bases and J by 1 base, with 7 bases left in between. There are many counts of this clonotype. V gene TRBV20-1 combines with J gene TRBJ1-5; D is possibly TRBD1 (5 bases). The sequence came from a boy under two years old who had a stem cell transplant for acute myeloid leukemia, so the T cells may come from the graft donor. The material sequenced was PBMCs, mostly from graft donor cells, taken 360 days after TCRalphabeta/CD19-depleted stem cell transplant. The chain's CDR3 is CSASRDSNQPQHF. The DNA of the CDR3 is TGCAGTGCTAGCAGGGACAGCAATCAGCCCCAGCATTTT.